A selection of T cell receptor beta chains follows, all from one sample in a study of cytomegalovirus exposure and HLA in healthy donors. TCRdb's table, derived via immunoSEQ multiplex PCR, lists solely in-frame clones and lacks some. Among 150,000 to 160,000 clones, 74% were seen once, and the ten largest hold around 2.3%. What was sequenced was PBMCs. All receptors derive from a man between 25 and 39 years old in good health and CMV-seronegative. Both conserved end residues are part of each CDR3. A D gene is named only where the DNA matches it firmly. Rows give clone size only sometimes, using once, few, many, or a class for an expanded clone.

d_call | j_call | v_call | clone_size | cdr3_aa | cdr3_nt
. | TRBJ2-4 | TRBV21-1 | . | CASSSQTDLIAKNIQYF | TGTGCCAGCAGCTCGCAGACAGACTTGATAGCCAAAAACATTCAGTACTTC
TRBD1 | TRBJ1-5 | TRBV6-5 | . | CASSYGQGSQPQHF | TGTGCCAGCAGTTATGGACAGGGGAGTCAGCCCCAGCATTTT
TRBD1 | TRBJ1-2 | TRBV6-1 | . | CASSPRDSIGYTF | TGTGCCAGCAGTCCCCGGGACAGTATAGGCTACACCTTC
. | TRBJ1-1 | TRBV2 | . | CASSSGWSTEAFF | TGTGCCAGCAGTTCAGGGTGGAGCACTGAAGCTTTCTTT
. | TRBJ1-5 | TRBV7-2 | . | CASSSEGGKEPQHF | TGTGCCAGCAGCTCAGAGGGAGGGAAAGAGCCCCAGCATTTT
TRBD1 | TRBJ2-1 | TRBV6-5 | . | CASSLGQGYEQFF | TGTGCCAGCAGTCTGGGACAGGGGTATGAGCAGTTCTTC
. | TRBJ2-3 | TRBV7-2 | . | CASSLVKQDTQYF | TGTGCCAGCAGCTTAGTCAAGCAAGATACGCAGTATTTT
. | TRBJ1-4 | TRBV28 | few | CASSLSGDNEKLFF | TGTGCCAGCAGTTTATCAGGGGATAATGAAAAACTGTTTTTT
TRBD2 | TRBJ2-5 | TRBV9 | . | CASSVGGTSGEQETQYF | TGTGCCAGCAGCGTAGGGGGGACTAGCGGGGAACAAGAGACCCAGTACTTC
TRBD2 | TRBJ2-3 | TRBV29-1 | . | CSVDGLAGFTDTQYF | TGCAGCGTAGATGGACTAGCGGGGTTCACAGATACGCAGTATTTT
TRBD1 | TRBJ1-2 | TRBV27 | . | CASSPFTGGYGYTF | TGTGCCAGCAGTCCGTTCACAGGGGGCTATGGCTACACCTTC
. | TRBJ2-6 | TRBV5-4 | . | CATLISGANVLTF | TGTGCCACCTTAATTTCTGGGGCCAACGTCCTGACTTTC
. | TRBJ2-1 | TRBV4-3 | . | CASSPTRGSNEQFF | TGCGCCAGCAGCCCAACTAGAGGTAGCAATGAGCAGTTCTTC
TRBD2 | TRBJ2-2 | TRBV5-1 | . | CASSRTSGVINTGELFF | TGCGCCAGCAGCAGGACTAGCGGGGTGATCAACACCGGGGAGCTGTTTTTT
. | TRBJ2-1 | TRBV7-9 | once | CASSPAWRSGNEQFF | TGTGCCAGCAGCCCCGCTTGGAGGTCGGGCAATGAGCAGTTCTTC
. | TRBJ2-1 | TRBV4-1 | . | CASSQELAAFYNEQFF | TGCGCCAGCAGCCAAGAGTTAGCTGCCTTCTACAATGAGCAGTTCTTC
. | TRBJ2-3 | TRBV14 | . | CASSQGRADTQYF | TGTGCCAGCAGCCAAGGGAGGGCGGATACGCAGTATTTT
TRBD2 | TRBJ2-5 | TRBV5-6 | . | CASSLVRGGRETQYF | TGTGCCAGCAGCTTGGTCCGGGGGGGCCGGGAGACCCAGTACTTC
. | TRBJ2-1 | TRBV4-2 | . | CASSHGQGGSYNEQFF | TGTGCCAGCAGCCACGGACAGGGAGGGTCCTACAATGAGCAGTTCTTC
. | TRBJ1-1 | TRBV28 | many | CASSRGQLSTEAFF | TGTGCCAGCAGCCGAGGACAGTTAAGCACTGAAGCTTTCTTT
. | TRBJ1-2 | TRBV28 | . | CASSFVSYGYTF | TGTGCCAGCAGTTTTGTGAGCTATGGCTACACCTTC
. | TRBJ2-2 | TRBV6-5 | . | CASSLQGNTGELFF | TGTGCCAGCAGTTTACAGGGGAACACCGGGGAGCTGTTTTTT
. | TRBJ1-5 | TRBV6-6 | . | CASSYPNRDTNQPQHF | TGTGCCAGCAGTTACCCGAATCGGGACACTAATCAGCCCCAGCATTTT
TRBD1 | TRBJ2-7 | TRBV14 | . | CASSQGPGTGTYEQYF | TGTGCCAGCAGCCAGGGACCCGGGACAGGGACCTACGAGCAGTACTTC
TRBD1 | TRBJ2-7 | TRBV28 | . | CASSFRQGIDEQYF | TGTGCCAGCAGTTTTAGACAGGGGATAGACGAGCAGTACTTC
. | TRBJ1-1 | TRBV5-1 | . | CASSSGGGENTEAFF | TGCGCCAGCAGCTCAGGTGGGGGCGAGAACACTGAAGCTTTCTTT
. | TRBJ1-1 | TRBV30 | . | CAWRGPLREAFF | TGTGCCTGGAGGGGGCCCCTGAGGGAAGCTTTCTTT
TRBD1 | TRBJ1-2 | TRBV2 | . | CASSAGQGHGYTF | TGTGCCAGCAGTGCGGGACAGGGCCATGGCTACACCTTC
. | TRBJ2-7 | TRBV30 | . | CAWSVRDEQYF | TGTGCCTGGAGTGTACGGGACGAGCAGTACTTC
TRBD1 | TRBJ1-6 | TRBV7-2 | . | CASSSQGATYNSPLHF | TGTGCCAGCAGCTCCCAGGGGGCCACCTATAATTCACCCCTCCACTTT
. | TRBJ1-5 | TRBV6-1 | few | CASSEGRFNNQPQHF | TGTGCCAGCAGTGAAGGGAGATTCAACAATCAGCCCCAGCATTTT
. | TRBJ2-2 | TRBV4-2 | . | CASSHTTSTGELFF | TGTGCCAGCAGCCACACTACCTCAACCGGGGAGCTGTTTTTT
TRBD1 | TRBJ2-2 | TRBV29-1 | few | CSVPGQGNTGELFF | TGCAGCGTTCCGGGACAGGGGAACACCGGGGAGCTGTTTTTT
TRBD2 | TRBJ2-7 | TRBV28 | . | CASSSVFERGVYEQYF | TGTGCCAGCAGTTCGGTCTTCGAGCGGGGCGTCTACGAGCAGTACTTC
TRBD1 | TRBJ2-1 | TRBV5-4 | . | CAYQVTGLNEQFF | TGTGCATATCAGGTGACAGGGCTCAATGAGCAGTTCTTC
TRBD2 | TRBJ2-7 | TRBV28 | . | CASRPHGGSHYEQYF | TGTGCCAGCAGACCCCACGGGGGGAGTCACTACGAGCAGTACTTC
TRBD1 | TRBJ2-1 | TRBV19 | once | CASSIDLDRGNEQFF | TGTGCCAGTAGTATAGATCTGGACAGGGGGAATGAGCAGTTCTTC
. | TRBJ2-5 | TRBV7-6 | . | CASSLVLGEETQYF | TGTGCCAGCAGCTTAGTTTTAGGGGAAGAGACCCAGTACTTC
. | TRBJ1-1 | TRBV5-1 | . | CASSLTGREGEAFF | TGCGCCAGCAGCTTGACAGGTCGGGAGGGTGAAGCTTTCTTT
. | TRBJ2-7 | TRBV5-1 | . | CASSLGTGRNEQYF | TGCGCCAGCAGCTTGGGGACCGGGAGAAACGAGCAGTACTTC
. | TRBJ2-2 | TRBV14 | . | CASSLRANTGELFF | TGTGCCAGCAGCCTTCGGGCGAACACCGGGGAGCTGTTTTTT